The source of this TCR beta chain is a study of cytomegalovirus exposure and HLA in healthy donors. In the study overall: Around 200 million T cells yielded around 100 million unique TCR beta sequences, as an earlier analysis found. Clustering assigned roughly 81% of the roughly 430 genotyped donors to the Caucasian-associated ancestry cluster. Regarding the study as a whole: The dataset shows that most TCR sequences were rare, while some public TCRs occurred in many donors.

The V and J ends lost 3 bases and 0 bases respectively, with 8 bases between them. CDR3 length equals 14 residues. Germline V gene sequence: CDR1 SGHRS, CDR2 YFSETQ. This clone turned up a few times. Its antigen is not known. Primers included in the PCR were 60 Vbeta and 13 Jbeta primers. Clones were read by immunoSEQ multiplex PCR, and TCRdb kept only the in-frame ones, dropping some. The table shows 65,000 to 75,000 clones, with about 70% occurring only once. The sequenced sample was PBMCs. The chain recombines TRBV5-1 with TRBJ2-3, with TRBD2 as a possible D gene (6 bases). The receptor's source is a woman in her twenties or thirties in good health and CMV-seronegative. The CDR3 sequence is CASSSGLSTDTQYF. The CDR3 DNA follows: TGCGCCAGCAGCTCGGGACTCAGCACAGATACGCAGTATTTT. Supplemented by reference TRBV5-1 and TRBJ2-3, the full variable domain reads KAGVTQTPRYLIKTRGQQVTLSCSPISGHRSVSWYQQTPGQGLQFLFEYFSETQRNKGNFPGRFSGRQFSNSRSEMNVSTLELGDSALYLCASSSGLSTDTQYFGPGTRLTVL.